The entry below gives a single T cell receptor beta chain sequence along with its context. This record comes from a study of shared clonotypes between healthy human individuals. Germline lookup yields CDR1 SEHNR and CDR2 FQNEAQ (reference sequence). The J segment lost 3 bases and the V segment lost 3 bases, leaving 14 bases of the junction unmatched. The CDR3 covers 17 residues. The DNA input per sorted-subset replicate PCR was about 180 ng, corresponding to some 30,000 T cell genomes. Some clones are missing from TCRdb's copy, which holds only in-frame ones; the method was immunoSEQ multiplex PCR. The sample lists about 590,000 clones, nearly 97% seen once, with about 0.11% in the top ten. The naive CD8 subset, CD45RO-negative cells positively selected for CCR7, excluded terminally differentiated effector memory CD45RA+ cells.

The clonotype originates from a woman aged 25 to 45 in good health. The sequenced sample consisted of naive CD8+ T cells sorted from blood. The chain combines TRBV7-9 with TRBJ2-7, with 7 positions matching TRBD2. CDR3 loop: CASSFFGLPGGIYEQYF. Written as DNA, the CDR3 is TGTGCCAGCAGCTTCTTCGGTCTGCCGGGAGGAATCTACGAGCAGTACTTC.